This TCR beta chain emerged from a study of cytomegalovirus exposure and HLA in healthy donors. General study points: Most TCR sequences showed up rarely, but some public TCRs showed up in many donors.

Only in-frame clones appear in the TCRdb table, and some are missing; sequencing was by immunoSEQ multiplex PCR. The repertoire holds over 45,000 clones, with over 75% as singletons. The CDR3 covers 15 residues. This clone appeared once. What it recognizes is unknown. The V and J genes are TRBV21-1 and TRBJ1-4; TRBD1, as called in the table, went unchecked against the DNA. TRBV21-1 is tagged as a pseudogene. The sample consisted of PBMCs. The receptor was isolated from a woman in her thirties in good health and CMV-seronegative. CDR3 DNA sequence: TGTGCCAGCAGTTCGGGGACAACAACTAATGAAAAACTGTTTTTT. Translated, it gives CASSSGTTTNEKLFF.